The 15 T cell receptor beta chains below all came from one sample that was sequenced in a study of blood T cell repertoires in COVID-19. Only in-frame clones appear in the TCRdb table, and some are missing; sequencing was by immunoSEQ multiplex PCR. The sample lists approximately 250,000 clones; about 80% were seen once. Sequenced input: peripheral blood. These receptors were taken from a woman between 45 and 65 years old with acute or convalescent COVID-19.

This rearrangement joins TRBV6-1 to TRBJ1-2; D possibly corresponds to TRBD1 (5 bases). Germline CDR1 is MNHNS and CDR2 is SASEGT. This CDR3 region has 13 residues. Trimming shortened V by 2 bases and J by 7 bases, and 11 bases separated the two germline ends. The CDR3 protein is CASSELGDGGYTF. In DNA, the CDR3 is TGTGCCAGCAGTGAACTAGGGGATGGTGGCTACACCTTC.

J is TRBJ1-1 and V is TRBV2; D gene unclear. The CDR3 covers 15 residues. Looked up from germline, CDR1 is SNHLY and CDR2 is FYNNEI. Between the trimmed V and J ends, which lost 1 base and 7 bases, there was a span of 16 bases. This CDR3 is CASSEGPFTAGEAFF. DNA for the CDR3: TGTGCCAGCAGTGAAGGGCCGTTCACGGCGGGTGAAGCTTTCTTT.

The gene calls are TRBV14 and TRBJ2-1; TRBD2 matches at 11 bases. The CDR3 totals 14 residues. V lost 9 bases and J lost 3; bases outside the gene matches: 4. Germline CDR1 is SGHDN and CDR2 is FVKESK. CDR3 coding DNA: TGTGCCAGTTCGGGACTAGCGGACTACAATGAGCAGTTCTTC. It is translated as CASSGLADYNEQFF.

This chain uses TRBV11-2 with TRBJ1-5; D is uncertain. This CDR3 spans 14 amino acids. Per germline, CDR1 SGHAT and CDR2 FQNNGV. V lost 1 base to trimming and J lost 6 bases, with 10 bases between them. CDR3 amino acids: CASSLAEGIQPQHF. Written as DNA, the CDR3 is TGTGCCAGCAGCTTAGCTGAGGGAATTCAGCCCCAGCATTTT. The full variable domain, rest sourced from reference TRBV11-2 and TRBJ1-5, is EAGVAQSPRYKIIEKRQSVAFWCNPISGHATLYWYQQILGQGPKLLIQFQNNGVVDDSQLPKDRFSAERLKGVDSTLKIQPAKLEDSAVYLCASSLAEGIQPQHFGDGTRLSIL.

This clone turned up a few times. The CDR3, as DNA: TGCGCCAGCAGCCCGAGGACTAGTGGTGGCAATGAGCAGTTCTTC. Protein sequence: CASSPRTSGGNEQFF. This chain joins TRBV4-3 and TRBJ2-1; TRBD2 matches 7 bases. The CDR3 is made up of 15 amino acids. CDR1 is LGHNA, CDR2 YSLEER, per germline. Germline trimming cut 4 bases from V and 6 bases from J; bases unmatched to any gene: 9.

This clone came up many times. The genes are TRBV7-2 and TRBJ2-3; 8 nucleotides agree with TRBD2. The CDR3 consists of 13 residues. From germline, CDR1 is SGHTA and CDR2 FQGNSA. Trimming at V came to 0 bases and at J to 8 bases, leaving 1 base not matched to a gene. The CDR3 region is CASSLALAGTQYF. CDR3 sequence (DNA): TGTGCCAGCAGCTTAGCCCTAGCGGGTACGCAGTATTTT.

The rearrangement joins TRBV24-1 to TRBJ2-1; 7 bases fit TRBD2. The CDR3 consists of 15 residues. Germline V lookup: CDR1 KGHDR, CDR2 SFDVKD. V lost 3 bases and J lost 10; bases outside the gene matches: 11. The CDR3 reads CATSDPLADGNEQFF. The CDR3 nucleotides are TGTGCCACCAGTGATCCCCTAGCGGATGGGAACGAGCAGTTCTTC.

The rearrangement uses TRBV28 and TRBJ1-5, with D unclear. CDR1 and CDR2 (germline): MDHEN, SYDVKM. The CDR3 is 15 residues long. Between the trimmed V and J ends, which lost 2 bases and 2 bases, there was a span of 10 bases. In nucleotides, the CDR3 is TGTGCCAGCAGTTTAATGTGGCAGGGCAATCAGCCCCAGCATTTT. Its protein product is CASSLMWQGNQPQHF.

This chain uses TRBV4-2 with TRBJ2-2; 10 nucleotides line up with TRBD2. The CDR3 runs to 16 residues. Germline CDR1 LGHNA, CDR2 YNFKEQ. Losses at the gene ends were 0 bases for V and 7 bases for J; bases not matched to a gene: 5. CDR3 in DNA: TGTGCCAGCAGCCAAGAACTAGCGGGAACCTTCGGGGAGCTGTTTTTT. Its protein is CASSQELAGTFGELFF.

The chain joins TRBV24-1 to TRBJ2-2; 9 bases fit TRBD2. CDR3 length: 17 residues. The junction had 3 bases not matched to a gene; V was cut back by 0 bases and J by 2 bases. Germline V gene data show CDR1 as KGHDR and CDR2 as SFDVKD. Here the CDR3 DNA reads TGTGCCACCAGTGATTTGCCCCTAGCGGGAAACACCGGGGAGCTGTTTTTT. This encodes CATSDLPLAGNTGELFF.

A single count supports this clone. J is TRBJ2-6 and V is TRBV28, with D possibly TRBD1 on 5 matching bases. Germline CDR1 and CDR2: MDHEN and SYDVKM. Deletions cut 7 bases from V and 0 bases from J, with 13 bases between. This CDR3 region has 16 residues. CDR3 amino acids: CASNPTGVSGANVLTF. The DNA of the CDR3 is TGTGCCAGCAATCCTACAGGCGTCTCTGGGGCCAACGTCCTGACTTTC.

The CDR3 nucleotides read TGTGCCAGCAGCAAAGATTGTTTTAGAGGGGGCCCCGCAGATACGCAGTATTTT. This encodes CASSKDCFRGGPADTQYF. The rearrangement links TRBV21-1 to TRBJ2-3; the tabulated D call, TRBD1, remains unverified against the DNA. TRBV21-1 is a recognized pseudogene. The CDR3 consists of 18 residues.

This clone was seen once. The rearrangement uses TRBV6-5 and TRBJ2-1, with D hard to call. There are 11 residues in the CDR3. Germline-derived CDR1 and CDR2 are MNHEY and SVGAGI. The V and J ends lost 4 bases and 9 bases respectively, with 7 bases between them. CDR3 DNA sequence: TGTGCCAGCAGTTCACTATTTGAGCAGTTCTTC. This gives the protein CASSSLFEQFF.

This clone came up a few times. V and J are TRBV11-3 and TRBJ2-1; D ambiguous. CDR1 and CDR2 (germline): SGHNT, YENEEA. V lost 8 bases and J 9 bases, leaving 14 bases between the germline ends. This CDR3 comprises 12 residues. CDR3 residues: CASSDRDTEQFF. CDR3 nucleotides: TGTGCCAGCTCAGATCGAGACACTGAGCAGTTCTTC.

The chain is built from TRBV5-1 and TRBJ2-3; D is perhaps TRBD1 (6 bases). The V and J ends lost 0 bases and 4 bases respectively, with 15 bases between them. The CDR3 has 16 amino acids. CDR1 is SGHRS, CDR2 YFSETQ, per germline. This CDR3 reads CASSLGGTPWSDTQYF. For the CDR3, the DNA is TGCGCCAGCAGCTTGGGGGGGACACCTTGGTCAGATACGCAGTATTTT.